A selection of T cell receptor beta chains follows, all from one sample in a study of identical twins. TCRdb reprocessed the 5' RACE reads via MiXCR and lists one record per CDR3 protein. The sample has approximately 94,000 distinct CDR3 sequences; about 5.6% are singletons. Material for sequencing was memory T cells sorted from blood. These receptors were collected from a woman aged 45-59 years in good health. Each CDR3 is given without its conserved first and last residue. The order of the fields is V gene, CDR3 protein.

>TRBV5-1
ASSLRGIQETQY
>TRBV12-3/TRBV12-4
ASRRLGYNEQF
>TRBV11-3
ASSRGQVLDPKY
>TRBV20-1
SARVGTGGFISYNSPLH
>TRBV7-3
ASSQTGTSGADSYNEQF
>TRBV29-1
SVEGGARQGSYGYT
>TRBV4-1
ASSQVGTENQPQH
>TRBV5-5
ASSFLKDQGPQH
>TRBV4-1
ASSPPPGTSSYNEQF
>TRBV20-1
SARGPSNEQF
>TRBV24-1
ATSDPSGRASNDEQF
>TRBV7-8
ASSSYATRGEQY
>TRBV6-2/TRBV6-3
ASGKQGGQPQH
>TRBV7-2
ASSLDGAADTQY
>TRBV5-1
ASSLTGLAGLTGELF
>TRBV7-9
ASSLAGKSYEQY
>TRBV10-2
ASSGGTRTEQY
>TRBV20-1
SARVGGYEQY
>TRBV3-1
ASSLLYEQY
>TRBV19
ASSESVANEKLF
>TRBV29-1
SVVGSYEQY
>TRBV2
ASSEGRQSGEQY
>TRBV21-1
ASSKVSYNEQF
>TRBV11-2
ASSLSSGLVYEQF
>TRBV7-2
ASSLAGHQPQH
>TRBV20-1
SARVSSEAF
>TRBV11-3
ASSPDGHSDTEAF
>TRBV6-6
ASSYGQLEQF
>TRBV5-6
ASSHVAGGKEKLF
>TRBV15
ATSRVIGGDSEQF
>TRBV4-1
ASSQGGSPQETQY
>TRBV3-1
ASSQRRETYEQY
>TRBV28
ASSSPGDGQGYT
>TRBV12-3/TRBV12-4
ASSTDRGQETQY
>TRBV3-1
ASSPPSLPKETQY
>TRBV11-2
ASSHRQNTEAF
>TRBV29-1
SVGRTQETQY
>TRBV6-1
ASVREGGNEQF
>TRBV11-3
ASTVGQNSPLH
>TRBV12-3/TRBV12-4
ASSFLDSQETQY
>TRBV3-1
ASSQGYYNEQF
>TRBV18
ASSPDSLQETQY
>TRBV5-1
ASSTGLAGVYQETQY
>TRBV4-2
ASSQEMTELNSNYGYT
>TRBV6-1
ASSEAGLKSIYGYT
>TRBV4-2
ASSQGSGGSYEQY